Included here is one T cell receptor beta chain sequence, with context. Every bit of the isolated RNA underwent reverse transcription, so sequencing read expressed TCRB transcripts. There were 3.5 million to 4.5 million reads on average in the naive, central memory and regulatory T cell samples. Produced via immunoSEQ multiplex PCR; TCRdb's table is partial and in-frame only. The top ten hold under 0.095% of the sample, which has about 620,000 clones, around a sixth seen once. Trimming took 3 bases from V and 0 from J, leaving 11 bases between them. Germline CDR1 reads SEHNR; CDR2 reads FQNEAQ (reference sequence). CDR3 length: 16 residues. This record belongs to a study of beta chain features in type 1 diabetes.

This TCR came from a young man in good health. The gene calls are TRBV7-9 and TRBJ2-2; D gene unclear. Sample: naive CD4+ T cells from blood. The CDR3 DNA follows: TGTGCCAGCAGCTTCCCCGTTCTCACGAACACCGGGGAGCTGTTTTTT. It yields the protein CASSFPVLTNTGELFF.